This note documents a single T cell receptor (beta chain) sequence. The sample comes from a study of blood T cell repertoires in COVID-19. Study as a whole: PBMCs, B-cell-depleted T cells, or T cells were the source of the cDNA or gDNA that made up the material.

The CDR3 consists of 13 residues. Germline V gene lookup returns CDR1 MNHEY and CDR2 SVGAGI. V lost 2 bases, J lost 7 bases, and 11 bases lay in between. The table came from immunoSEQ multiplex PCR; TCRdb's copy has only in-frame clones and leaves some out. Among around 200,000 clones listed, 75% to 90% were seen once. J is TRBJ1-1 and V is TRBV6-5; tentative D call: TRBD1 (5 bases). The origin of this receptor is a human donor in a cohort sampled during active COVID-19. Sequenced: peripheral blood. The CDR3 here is CASSYRERGEAFF. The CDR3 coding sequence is TGTGCCAGCAGTTACAGGGAAAGGGGTGAAGCTTTCTTT.